Listed below are T cell receptor beta chains from one sample, sequenced in a study of T cells after yellow fever vaccination. One entry per CDR3 protein, called by TCRdb with MiXCR from the 5' RACE reads. The repertoire consists of 29,000 or so distinct CDR3 sequences, with less than 5.5% occurring once and the leading ten covering about 40%. The sample in question was CD8+ T cells sorted from PBMCs, obtained 10 days after the yellow fever booster vaccination. Receptor source: a man between 25 and 39 years old who received the YFV17D yellow fever vaccine. Both conserved end residues are part of each CDR3. The order of the fields is CDR3 length, clone size, D gene, V gene, J gene, CDR3 DNA, CDR3 protein. A D gene is named only where the DNA matches it firmly. Rows may omit the clone size; those that give it use once, few, many or a size class.

14	many	-	TRBV25-1	TRBJ2-1	TGTGCCAGCAGTGAGCTCCGGGACGGTCATGAGCAGTTCTTC	CASSELRDGHEQFF
17	many	TRBD2	TRBV3-1	TRBJ2-1	TGTGCCAGCAGCCAGACCGGGACTAGCGTTTCCTACAATGAGCAGTTCTTC	CASSQTGTSVSYNEQFF
12	many	-	TRBV5-6	TRBJ2-1	TGTGCCAGCACCCTGGGGTACAATGAGCAGTTCTTC	CASTLGYNEQFF
13	-	-	TRBV6-5	TRBJ2-5	TGTGCCAGCAGTTTAACCGGAAGAGAGACCCAGTACTTC	CASSLTGRETQYF
14	many	TRBD1	TRBV12-3/TRBV12-4	TRBJ2-3	TGTGCCAGCAGTTTAGCAGGGGGCGCAGATACGCAGTATTTT	CASSLAGGADTQYF
15	many	TRBD2	TRBV15	TRBJ2-1	TGTGCCACCAGCTTTAGCGGGAGGGAATACAATGAGCAGTTCTTC	CATSFSGREYNEQFF
16	many	-	TRBV3-1	TRBJ2-7	TGTGCCAGCAGCCAAGACAGGGAAGACGGCAAGTGGGAGCAGTACTTC	CASSQDREDGKWEQYF
11	-	-	TRBV29-1	TRBJ2-2	TGCAGCGTTGTTGAGCTCGGGGAGCTGTTTTTT	CSVVELGELFF
12	many	-	TRBV7-9	TRBJ2-7	TGTGCCAGCAACACAGGTGTCAAGGAGCAGTACTTC	CASNTGVKEQYF
14	few	-	TRBV19	TRBJ2-1	TGTGCCAGTAGTAGGGGCGGAGGGGTCCATGAGCAGTTCTTC	CASSRGGGVHEQFF
14	many	-	TRBV2	TRBJ2-1	TGTGCCAGCAAGTGGGGGGACGGGTACAATGAGCAGTTCTTC	CASKWGDGYNEQFF
15	many	-	TRBV20-1	TRBJ2-1	TGCAGTGCTAGACCTCCCTCGATAGCGAGCTCTGAGCAGTTCTTC	CSARPPSIASSEQFF
19	many	-	TRBV9	TRBJ2-2	TGTGCCAGCACATATAGGCCTAGGGAGGGGGTCTCGAACACCGGGGAGCTGTTTTTT	CASTYRPREGVSNTGELFF
18	many	TRBD2	TRBV6-2/TRBV6-3	TRBJ2-7	TGTGCCAGCAGTTACACCCTGGGGGGAAGGACTAGCGAGTACGAGCAGTACTTC	CASSYTLGGRTSEYEQYF
16	many	TRBD2	TRBV7-9	TRBJ2-5	TGTGCCAGCAGCTCCGGGACTAGCGGGACTCAAGAGACCCAGTACTTC	CASSSGTSGTQETQYF
11	many	TRBD2	TRBV5-6	TRBJ2-1	TGTAGGTCTAGCGGACTCAATGAGCAGTTCTTC	CRSSGLNEQFF
14	many	-	TRBV18	TRBJ1-6	TGTGCCAGCTCACCTGAGGCAGCATATTCACCCCTCCACTTT	CASSPEAAYSPLHF
15	many	TRBD1	TRBV28	TRBJ2-7	TGTGCCAGCAGTTTAGTGGACAGGAGCCTAGCCGAGCAGTACTTC	CASSLVDRSLAEQYF
15	many	-	TRBV4-3	TRBJ2-1	TGCGCCAGCAGCCAACCGTGGGCGGGAATCAATGAGCAGTTCTTC	CASSQPWAGINEQFF
14	many	-	TRBV6-1	TRBJ1-6	TGTGCCAGCAGTCCCTTACAGGAGAGGTCACCCCTCCACTTT	CASSPLQERSPLHF
16	few	TRBD2	TRBV12-3/TRBV12-4	TRBJ2-5	TGTGCCAGCAGTTTCAGACTAGCGGAGCTGGGAGAGACCCAGTACTTC	CASSFRLAELGETQYF
12	many	-	TRBV19	TRBJ2-1	TGTGCCAGTAGCATGACCGGGAAGGAGCAGTTCTTC	CASSMTGKEQFF
13	many	-	TRBV7-2	TRBJ2-1	TGTGCCAGCACCGTGAGCTCCTACAATGAGCAGTTCTTC	CASTVSSYNEQFF
12	many	-	TRBV27	TRBJ1-2	TGTGCCAGCAGTTTTTCCGGTGGCGGCTACACCTTC	CASSFSGGGYTF
13	many	-	TRBV6-1	TRBJ2-5	TGTGCCAGGCCGTCCCGATGGAGGAAGACCCAGTACTTC	CARPSRWRKTQYF
17	many	TRBD2	TRBV11-2	TRBJ2-7	TGTGCCAGCAGCTTAGGTCCTAGCGGAGCCCTTTCCTACGAGCAGTACTTC	CASSLGPSGALSYEQYF
13	many	-	TRBV12-3/TRBV12-4	TRBJ2-7	TGTGCCAGCAGTCAGACAGACACCTACGAGCAGTACTTC	CASSQTDTYEQYF
17	-	-	TRBV21-1	TRBJ2-7	TGTGCCAACCGCAGCTGGACCCTGACTAGCGGGTTCTACGAGCAGTACTTC	CANRSWTLTSGFYEQYF
14	many	TRBD2	TRBV6-1	TRBJ2-7	TGTGCCAGCAGTGGGACTAGCGGGAGCCACGAGCAGTACTTC	CASSGTSGSHEQYF
15	many	TRBD2	TRBV15	TRBJ2-2	TGTGCCACCAGCAGTAGCGGGAGAATGTCCGGGGAGCTGTTTTTT	CATSSSGRMSGELFF
16	many	-	TRBV12-3/TRBV12-4	TRBJ2-1	TGTGCCAGCAGTTTAATGTTTGGGGGCTCCTACAATGAGCAGTTCTTC	CASSLMFGGSYNEQFF
13	many	-	TRBV7-6	TRBJ2-1	TGTGCCAGCAGCTTAACCGGGTACAATGAGCAGTTCTTC	CASSLTGYNEQFF
14	many	TRBD1	TRBV7-9	TRBJ2-7	TGTGCCAGCAGCCCACCTGGGACAGCCTGGGAGCAGTACTTC	CASSPPGTAWEQYF
12	many	TRBD1	TRBV18	TRBJ2-2	TGTGCCAGCTCACGGGACAGCGGGGAGCTGTTTTTT	CASSRDSGELFF
15	-	TRBD1	TRBV30	TRBJ2-5	TGTGCCTGGGGACGGACAGGGGAGGTAGGAGAGACCCAGTACTTC	CAWGRTGEVGETQYF
13	many	TRBD2	TRBV29-1	TRBJ2-1	TGCAGCGTTGAAGTAATGGGGGGGAGTGAGCAGTTCTTC	CSVEVMGGSEQFF
13	few	-	TRBV6-5	TRBJ2-3	TGTGCCAGCAGCCCCGCGTCCACAGATACGCAGTATTTT	CASSPASTDTQYF
15	many	-	TRBV3-1	TRBJ2-2	TGTGCCAGCAGCCGCGAGATACAGAACACCGGGGAGCTGTTTTTT	CASSREIQNTGELFF
16	many	TRBD2	TRBV5-1	TRBJ2-1	TGCGCCAGCAGCGACCCGACTAGCGGATCCTACAATGAGCAGTTCTTC	CASSDPTSGSYNEQFF
11	few	-	TRBV6-2/TRBV6-3	TRBJ2-1	TGTGCCAGCAGATCGGACCCGGTGCAGTTCTTC	CASRSDPVQFF
11	many	-	TRBV19	TRBJ1-2	TGTGCCAGTGGACATATCTATGGCTACACCTTC	CASGHIYGYTF
12	many	-	TRBV29-1	TRBJ1-1	TGCAGCGTTGCCGTCCAGAACACTGAAGCTTTCTTT	CSVAVQNTEAFF
12	many	-	TRBV27	TRBJ2-1	TGTGCCAGCAGTTTAGGGTCGGAGGAGCAGTTCTTC	CASSLGSEEQFF
14	-	-	TRBV20-1	TRBJ1-2	TGCAGTGCGAAACCCCGCCGAACTAACTATGGCTACACCTTC	CSAKPRRTNYGYTF
19	many	TRBD2	TRBV4-3	TRBJ2-7	TGCGCCAGCAGCCAAGAGGAGGGACTAGCGGATCCGGCCTCCTACGAGCAGTACTTC	CASSQEEGLADPASYEQYF
14	many	TRBD1	TRBV7-9	TRBJ1-1	TGTGCCAGCGTAACTTCAGGGGGAGGCACTGAAGCTTTCTTT	CASVTSGGGTEAFF
14	many	-	TRBV7-9	TRBJ2-5	TGTGCCAGCAGCTTAGAAATTTACCAAGAGACCCAGTACTTC	CASSLEIYQETQYF